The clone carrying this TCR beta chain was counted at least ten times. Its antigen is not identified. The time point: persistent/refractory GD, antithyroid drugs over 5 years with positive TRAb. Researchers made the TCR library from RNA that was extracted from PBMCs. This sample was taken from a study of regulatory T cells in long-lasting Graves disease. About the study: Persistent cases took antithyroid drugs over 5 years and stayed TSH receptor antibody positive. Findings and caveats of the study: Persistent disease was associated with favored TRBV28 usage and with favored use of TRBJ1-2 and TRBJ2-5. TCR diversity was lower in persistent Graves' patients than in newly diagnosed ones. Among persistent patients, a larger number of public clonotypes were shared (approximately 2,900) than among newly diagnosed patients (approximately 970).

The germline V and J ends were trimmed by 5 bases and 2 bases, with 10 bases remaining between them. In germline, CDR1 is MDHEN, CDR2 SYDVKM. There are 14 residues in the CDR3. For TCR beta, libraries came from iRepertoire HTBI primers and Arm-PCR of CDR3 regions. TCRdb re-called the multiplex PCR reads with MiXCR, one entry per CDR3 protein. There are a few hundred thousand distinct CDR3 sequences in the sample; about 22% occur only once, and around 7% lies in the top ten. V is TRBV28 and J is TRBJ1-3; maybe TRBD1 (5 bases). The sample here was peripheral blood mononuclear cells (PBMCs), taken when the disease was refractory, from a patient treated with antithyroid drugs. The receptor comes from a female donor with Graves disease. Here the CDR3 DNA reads TGTGCCAGCAGTCTACAGGTCCCTGGAAACACCATATATTTT. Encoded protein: CASSLQVPGNTIYF. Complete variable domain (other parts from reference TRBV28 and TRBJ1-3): DVKVTQSSRYLVKRTGEKVFLECVQDMDHENMFWYRQDPGLGLRLIYFSYDVKMKEKGDIPEGYSVSREKKERFSLILESASTNQTSMYLCASSLQVPGNTIYFGEGSWLTVV.